These T cell receptor beta chains were read from a single sample in a study of blood T cell repertoires in COVID-19. The method was immunoSEQ multiplex PCR; TCRdb's version includes in-frame clones alone and lacks a portion of them. The sample records more than 100,000 clones, nearly 90% being singletons. The sequenced sample consisted of peripheral blood. The origin of the receptors is a woman aged 60-75 years with COVID-19, enrolled during active disease. Both conserved end residues are part of each CDR3. D genes are given only for firm matches. A row's size may be missing; if present it is once, few, many or a size class.

J gene	V gene	D gene	CDR3 length	clone size	CDR3 protein	CDR3 DNA
TRBJ1-3	TRBV5-1	TRBD1	14	NA	CASSPGQGANTIYF	TGCGCCAGCAGCCCAGGACAGGGAGCCAACACCATATATTTT
TRBJ2-7	TRBV6-2/TRBV6-3	TRBD2	14	NA	CASSYSRGGYEQYF	TGTGCCAGCAGTTACAGCCGGGGGGGATACGAGCAGTACTTC
TRBJ1-4	TRBV5-1	NA	13	once	CASSSTGYGELFF	TGCGCCAGCAGCTCTACAGGGTATGGGGAACTGTTTTTT
TRBJ1-6	TRBV6-5	TRBD1	15	few	CASSYSGTDNSPLHF	TGTGCCAGCAGTTACTCCGGGACAGATAATTCACCCCTCCACTTT
TRBJ1-1	TRBV18	NA	13	NA	CASSPIRDTEAFF	TGTGCCAGCTCACCAATCCGGGACACTGAAGCTTTCTTT
TRBJ1-2	TRBV5-5	TRBD1	15	NA	CASSLRDRVLYGYTF	TGTGCCAGCAGCTTGCGGGACAGGGTCCTCTATGGCTACACCTTC
TRBJ2-7	TRBV6-5	TRBD1	15	NA	CASSYWGQGLYEQYF	TGTGCCAGCAGTTACTGGGGACAGGGACTTTACGAGCAGTACTTC
TRBJ1-5	TRBV4-2	NA	14	NA	CASSHVQVDQPQHF	TGTGCCAGCAGCCATGTACAGGTAGATCAGCCCCAGCATTTT
TRBJ2-7	TRBV9	TRBD2	14	NA	CASSVGGGTYEQYF	TGTGCCAGCAGCGTAGGGGGGGGTACCTACGAGCAGTACTTC
TRBJ1-5	TRBV6-2/TRBV6-3	NA	14	NA	CASSPGSRNQPQHF	TGTGCCAGCAGTCCCGGGTCCCGAAATCAGCCCCAGCATTTT
TRBJ1-3	TRBV5-1	TRBD1	19	NA	CASSLDGQVTLPSGNTIYF	TGCGCCAGCAGCTTGGACGGACAGGTTACACTACCCTCTGGAAACACCATATATTTT
TRBJ1-4	TRBV9	NA	15	NA	CASSVGSDSSEKLFF	TGTGCCAGCAGCGTAGGTTCAGACAGTTCCGAAAAACTGTTTTTT
TRBJ1-4	TRBV19	NA	15	NA	CASSIQGSTNEKLFF	TGTGCCAGTAGTATACAGGGATCAACTAATGAAAAACTGTTTTTT
TRBJ1-2	TRBV19	NA	13	NA	CASSIGTGYGYTF	TGTGCCAGTAGTATAGGAACAGGCTATGGCTACACCTTC
TRBJ2-7	TRBV7-9	NA	13	NA	CASSFEVTYEQYF	TGTGCCAGCAGCTTCGAGGTTACCTACGAGCAGTACTTC
TRBJ2-5	TRBV5-1	NA	15	NA	CASSFSGLAPETQYF	TGCGCCAGCAGCTTTAGCGGTCTCGCCCCAGAGACCCAGTACTTC
TRBJ1-1	TRBV6-2/TRBV6-3	TRBD1	12	NA	CASSTGGVSAFF	TGTGCCAGCAGTACAGGGGGCGTATCGGCTTTCTTT
TRBJ1-3	TRBV18	NA	14	NA	CASSPSGERNTIYF	TGTGCCAGCTCACCGAGTGGGGAGCGGAACACCATATATTTT
TRBJ2-1	TRBV5-4	NA	14	NA	CASSLKAGDNEQFF	TGTGCCAGCAGCTTGAAGGCAGGGGACAATGAGCAGTTCTTC
TRBJ1-1	TRBV27	TRBD1	16	NA	CASSSPRTGMNTEAFF	TGTGCCAGCAGTTCGCCCCGGACAGGGATGAACACTGAAGCTTTCTTT
TRBJ2-7	TRBV7-2	TRBD1	14	NA	CASSPGTASDEQYF	TGTGCCAGCAGTCCCGGGACAGCATCTGACGAGCAGTACTTC
TRBJ1-4	TRBV5-4	TRBD1	16	NA	CASSLKTGATNEKLFF	TGTGCCAGCAGCTTGAAAACAGGGGCAACTAATGAAAAACTGTTTTTT
TRBJ2-2	TRBV7-9	NA	17	NA	CASSPGVTATNTGELFF	TGTGCCAGCAGTCCAGGGGTGACCGCTACGAACACCGGGGAGCTGTTTTTT
TRBJ2-7	TRBV3-1/TRBV3-2	NA	12	NA	CASSQYRVEQYF	TGTGCCAGCAGCCAATACAGGGTCGAGCAGTACTTC
TRBJ1-2	TRBV7-8	NA	12	NA	CASSRPGYGYTF	TGTGCCAGCAGCCGGCCCGGCTATGGCTACACCTTC
TRBJ1-1	TRBV7-2	NA	15	NA	CASSLTGQPNTEAFF	TGTGCCAGCAGCCTAACCGGACAACCGAACACTGAAGCTTTCTTT
TRBJ1-6	TRBV4-1	TRBD1	15	NA	CASRSRTGENSPLHF	TGCGCCAGCAGATCTAGGACAGGGGAGAATTCACCCCTCCACTTT